A selection of T cell receptor beta chains follows, all from one sample in a study of vaccination effects on CD4 cells after COVID-19. The repertoire was sequenced with immunoSEQ multiplex PCR; TCRdb's copy has only in-frame clones and lacks some. The table includes tens of thousands of clones, around three quarters detected once. No antigen has been assigned to these receptors. The sample here was CD4+ T cells from PBMCs cultured with HCoV-OC43 spike peptides, taken after COVID-19 vaccination. These receptors originate from a human donor who received a COVID-19 vaccine. CDR3s include the opening cysteine and the closing phenylalanine or tryptophan. A D gene is named only where the DNA matches it firmly. The size entry is marked missing in some rows and otherwise reads once, few, many or a size class.

CDR3 DNA: TGTGCCAGCAGTGAAGCCGGGACAGGGGGCTATGGCTACACCTTC
CDR3 protein: CASSEAGTGGYGYTF
clone size: NA
J gene: TRBJ1-2
V gene: TRBV6-1
D gene: TRBD1

CDR3 DNA: TGTGCCAGCAGCCAAACAAGACAGGGGGCGCGGGGTGAAAAACTGTTTTTT
CDR3 protein: CASSQTRQGARGEKLFF
clone size: NA
J gene: TRBJ1-4
V gene: TRBV3-1/TRBV3-2
D gene: TRBD1

CDR3 DNA: TGCGCCAGCAGCATAGGGACAGCGACTAGCGGGGCAGATACGCAGTATTTT
CDR3 protein: CASSIGTATSGADTQYF
clone size: NA
J gene: TRBJ2-3
V gene: TRBV5-1
D gene: TRBD2

CDR3 DNA: TGTGCCAGCAGCTTGAACATCCTCACTGAAGCTTTCTTT
CDR3 protein: CASSLNILTEAFF
clone size: NA
J gene: TRBJ1-1
V gene: TRBV5-8
D gene: NA

CDR3 DNA: TGTGCCAGCAGCCCGCCGGCCGTGTACGGCTACACCTTC
CDR3 protein: CASSPPAVYGYTF
clone size: NA
J gene: TRBJ1-2
V gene: TRBV12-3/TRBV12-4
D gene: NA

CDR3 DNA: TGTGCCAGCAGTTTAGTAATCCGCGAGCAGTTCTTC
CDR3 protein: CASSLVIREQFF
clone size: NA
J gene: TRBJ2-1
V gene: TRBV12-3/TRBV12-4
D gene: NA

CDR3 DNA: TGTGCCATCCAGGGCAGAACTAACTATGGCTACACCTTC
CDR3 protein: CAIQGRTNYGYTF
clone size: NA
J gene: TRBJ1-2
V gene: TRBV10-3
D gene: NA

CDR3 DNA: TGTGCCAGCAGCTTATCGGCAGGGGGCACAGATACGCAGTATTTT
CDR3 protein: CASSLSAGGTDTQYF
clone size: NA
J gene: TRBJ2-3
V gene: TRBV7-9
D gene: NA

CDR3 DNA: TGCAGCGTCCAGGGGAAGATAGCCAAAAACATTCAGTACTTC
CDR3 protein: CSVQGKIAKNIQYF
clone size: NA
J gene: TRBJ2-4
V gene: TRBV29-1
D gene: NA

CDR3 DNA: TGTGCCAGCAGCGTAGACGGCGGGTCTGGGGCCAACGTCCTGACTTTC
CDR3 protein: CASSVDGGSGANVLTF
clone size: NA
J gene: TRBJ2-6
V gene: TRBV9
D gene: NA

CDR3 DNA: TGTGCCAGCTCACCGGACAGCCCTAATTCACCCCTCCACTTT
CDR3 protein: CASSPDSPNSPLHF
clone size: NA
J gene: TRBJ1-6
V gene: TRBV18
D gene: NA

CDR3 DNA: TGTGCCAGCAGTTTATCGGGACTTCGAAACTATGGCTACACCTTC
CDR3 protein: CASSLSGLRNYGYTF
clone size: NA
J gene: TRBJ1-2
V gene: TRBV27
D gene: NA

CDR3 DNA: TGTGCCAGCAGCTCTACACCGAACACTGAAGCTTTCTTT
CDR3 protein: CASSSTPNTEAFF
clone size: NA
J gene: TRBJ1-1
V gene: TRBV3-1/TRBV3-2
D gene: NA

CDR3 DNA: TGTGCCGGTGGCAGGGACACTGAAGCTTTCTTT
CDR3 protein: CAGGRDTEAFF
clone size: NA
J gene: TRBJ1-1
V gene: TRBV2
D gene: NA

CDR3 DNA: TGTGCCAGTAGCTCTTCAGGGCTTTTACCCTACGAGCAGTACTTC
CDR3 protein: CASSSSGLLPYEQYF
clone size: NA
J gene: TRBJ2-7
V gene: TRBV19
D gene: NA

CDR3 DNA: TGTGCCAGCAGTTCACGGTGGGGGTCTGAAAAACTGTTTTTT
CDR3 protein: CASSSRWGSEKLFF
clone size: NA
J gene: TRBJ1-4
V gene: TRBV6-6
D gene: NA

CDR3 DNA: TGTGCCAGCAGTGAAGCCTTGATTAGTTATCGCTACACCTTC
CDR3 protein: CASSEALISYRYTF
clone size: NA
J gene: TRBJ1-2
V gene: TRBV6-1
D gene: NA

CDR3 DNA: TGCGCCAGCAGCTTTAAGACAGGCCTAGCCAAAAACATTCAGTACTTC
CDR3 protein: CASSFKTGLAKNIQYF
clone size: NA
J gene: TRBJ2-4
V gene: TRBV5-1
D gene: NA

CDR3 DNA: TGTGCCAGCAGCCCCGGGGAGTACCAGCCCCAGCATTTT
CDR3 protein: CASSPGEYQPQHF
clone size: few
J gene: TRBJ1-5
V gene: TRBV5-5
D gene: NA

CDR3 DNA: TGTGCCAGCAGCCAAGATCAGACAGGGACTCGAGAGACCCAGTACTTC
CDR3 protein: CASSQDQTGTRETQYF
clone size: NA
J gene: TRBJ2-5
V gene: TRBV14
D gene: NA

CDR3 DNA: TGTGCCAGCAGCCAAGATAATTGGCAGTCTCTTTATTTC
CDR3 protein: CASSQDNWQSLYF
clone size: NA
J gene: TRBJ2-7
V gene: TRBV4-2
D gene: NA

CDR3 DNA: TGTGCCAGCAGCTTAGCAGGACAGGGCCCGACTCAGGAGGGCTACACCTTC
CDR3 protein: CASSLAGQGPTQEGYTF
clone size: NA
J gene: TRBJ1-2
V gene: TRBV7-9
D gene: TRBD1

CDR3 DNA: TGCGCCAGCAGTGAGGGGGGGACATCGGGCTCTGGAAACACCATATATTTT
CDR3 protein: CASSEGGTSGSGNTIYF
clone size: NA
J gene: TRBJ1-3
V gene: TRBV10-2
D gene: NA

CDR3 DNA: TGTGCCAGCAGTATATCCACAGGGGGCGGAGGGGAAAAACTGTTTTTT
CDR3 protein: CASSISTGGGGEKLFF
clone size: NA
J gene: TRBJ1-4
V gene: TRBV7-9
D gene: TRBD1

CDR3 DNA: TGTGCCAGCAGCCAACTTTTAAACCGACCAAGAAAGGGACAGGGGATTGGCTACACCTTC
CDR3 protein: CASSQLLNRPRKGQGIGYTF
clone size: NA
J gene: TRBJ1-2
V gene: TRBV3-1/TRBV3-2
D gene: TRBD1

CDR3 DNA: TGTGCCAGCAGTTACTCGCCAGGTGGGCGGGGTGGGAGAGATACGCAGTATTTT
CDR3 protein: CASSYSPGGRGGRDTQYF
clone size: NA
J gene: TRBJ2-3
V gene: TRBV6-2/TRBV6-3
D gene: NA

CDR3 DNA: TGTGCCAGCAGCGCTCAGGGTTCAGGGTACTATGGCTACACCTTC
CDR3 protein: CASSAQGSGYYGYTF
clone size: few
J gene: TRBJ1-2
V gene: TRBV7-9
D gene: NA

CDR3 DNA: TGTGCCAGCAGCCAATTTCCTAGCGTATCAGATACGCAGTATTTT
CDR3 protein: CASSQFPSVSDTQYF
clone size: NA
J gene: TRBJ2-3
V gene: TRBV4-2
D gene: NA

CDR3 DNA: TGTGCCAGCAGTGGCCCGGGATCTGGGAAAGCTAACTATGGCTACACCTTC
CDR3 protein: CASSGPGSGKANYGYTF
clone size: few
J gene: TRBJ1-2
V gene: TRBV6-1
D gene: NA

CDR3 DNA: TGTGCCAGCAGCCCTACCCTGGACGTGGCAGCTTTCTTT
CDR3 protein: CASSPTLDVAAFF
clone size: few
J gene: TRBJ1-1
V gene: TRBV7-9
D gene: NA

CDR3 DNA: TGTGCCATCAGTGACCCGACTGGGCGGGAGGCCACAGATACGCAGTATTTT
CDR3 protein: CAISDPTGREATDTQYF
clone size: NA
J gene: TRBJ2-3
V gene: TRBV10-3
D gene: TRBD2

CDR3 DNA: TGTGCCAGCAGTTACTCAGGGGGCGATAATCAGCCCCAGCATTTT
CDR3 protein: CASSYSGGDNQPQHF
clone size: NA
J gene: TRBJ1-5
V gene: TRBV6-5
D gene: TRBD1

CDR3 DNA: TGTGCCAGCAGTTCAGCGGGGGAGGCCTACAATGAGCAGTTCTTC
CDR3 protein: CASSSAGEAYNEQFF
clone size: once
J gene: TRBJ2-1
V gene: TRBV2
D gene: TRBD2

CDR3 DNA: TGTGCCAGCAGCTACGGAGGACTAGCGGGACGCAATGAGCAGTTCTTC
CDR3 protein: CASSYGGLAGRNEQFF
clone size: NA
J gene: TRBJ2-1
V gene: TRBV5-4
D gene: TRBD2

CDR3 DNA: TGTGCCAGCAGTTCCAGCATATATGAGCAGTTCTTC
CDR3 protein: CASSSSIYEQFF
clone size: NA
J gene: TRBJ2-1
V gene: TRBV6-5
D gene: NA

CDR3 DNA: TGTGCCAGCAGCCCGGCCCAGTCGCCCCTAGGTCCAAAGACGCAGTATTTT
CDR3 protein: CASSPAQSPLGPKTQYF
clone size: NA
J gene: TRBJ2-3
V gene: TRBV7-8
D gene: NA

CDR3 DNA: TGTGCCACCACCGGGGCTGTACAAGAGACCCAGTACTTC
CDR3 protein: CATTGAVQETQYF
clone size: NA
J gene: TRBJ2-5
V gene: TRBV18
D gene: NA

CDR3 DNA: TGTGCCAGCAGCTTGGAGAGGGGGCTGCATGGCTACACCTTC
CDR3 protein: CASSLERGLHGYTF
clone size: NA
J gene: TRBJ1-2
V gene: TRBV5-4
D gene: TRBD1

CDR3 DNA: TGTGCCAGCAGCTTTCCTTCCGGGTTCGGGGAGCTGTTTTTT
CDR3 protein: CASSFPSGFGELFF
clone size: few
J gene: TRBJ2-2
V gene: TRBV5-5
D gene: NA

CDR3 DNA: TGTGCCAGCAGGGCCCCGGGACAGGGGAGGAGTGAGCAGTTCTTC
CDR3 protein: CASRAPGQGRSEQFF
clone size: NA
J gene: TRBJ2-1
V gene: TRBV11-2
D gene: TRBD1

CDR3 DNA: TGCGCCAGCAAAGCGGAACAAGAGACCCAGTACTTC
CDR3 protein: CASKAEQETQYF
clone size: NA
J gene: TRBJ2-5
V gene: TRBV5-1
D gene: NA